The 30 T cell receptor beta chains presented below share a single source sample, sequenced in a study of metastatic and nonmetastatic thyroid tumors. There were no patients who had received any treatment before thyroid surgery. From the PCR reads, TCRdb re-called clones with MiXCR. The repertoire has 15,000 to 20,000 clones, around 33% of them found once; the top ten carry around 13%. The sample taken for sequencing was tumor tissue. These receptors came from a male donor with papillary thyroid cancer or a benign thyroid nodule (not recorded which). Some clones in this sample may be carry-over from other donors' samples.

This clone was counted between two and nine times. This may stem from a read error, because a much larger clone lies one nucleotide away. This sequence joins TRBV28 and TRBJ1-2; tentative D call: TRBD1 (6 bases). CDR3 length equals 11 residues. The germline V gene has CDR1 MDHEN and CDR2 SYDVKM. This CDR3 is CASMFGGGFTF. CDR3 sequence (DNA): TGTGCCAGCATGTTCGGGGGGGGCTTCACCTTC.

CDR3: CSAVAGATYEQYF. The CDR3, as DNA: TGCAGTGCTGTAGCGGGTGCTACGTACGAGCAGTACTTC. The chain couples TRBV20-1 to TRBJ2-7, with 7 bases that match TRBD2. V shed 5 bases, J shed 4 bases, and the junction held 8 bases outside the gene matches. The length of the CDR3 is 13 residues. Germline CDR1 DFQATT, CDR2 SNEGSKA (reference sequence).

This clone was detected only a few times. V usage is TRBV15 and J usage is TRBJ1-2; TRBD1 might be the D (6 bases). CDR1 is LNHNV and CDR2 is YYDKDF in the germline V gene (reference sequence). This CDR3 has 15 amino acids. V was clipped by 5 bases and J by 5 bases, with 18 bases between them. The chain's CDR3 is CATSHEGGRGYGYTF. The CDR3 nucleotides read TGTGCCACCAGCCACGAGGGGGGGCGCGGGTATGGCTACACCTTC.

This chain connects TRBV5-1 to TRBJ1-1, with 7 bases aligning to TRBD1. V was clipped by 5 bases and J by 5 bases; unmatched bases: 9. CDR3 size: 14 residues. The germline gives CDR1 SGHRS, CDR2 YFSETQ. CDR3 nucleotide sequence: TGCGCCAGCAGGCTGAATACAGGGGAGACTGAAGCTTTCTTT. This encodes CASRLNTGETEAFF.

Remarks on this clone: At one of its ends the junction is not consistent with the germline gene, which may arise from a read error. The chain combines TRBV6-2 or TRBV6-3 with TRBJ2-1; no reliable D call. The germline CDR1 and CDR2 sequences are MNHEY and SVGEGT. The CDR3 totals 17 residues. For the CDR3, the DNA is TGTGCCAGCAGGTACTCGAGATGGGGTAATGTTGGCAATGAGCAGATCTTC. This sequence encodes CASRYSRWGNVGNEQIF.

J is TRBJ2-5 and V is TRBV4-1; 15 nucleotides match TRBD2. Trimming removed 3 bases from V and 0 bases from J; junction bases left unmatched: 8. Germline V gives CDR1 MGHRA, CDR2 YSYEKL. The CDR3 extends over 19 amino acids. CDR3 residues: CASSHPGLAGGFDQETQYF. As DNA, the CDR3 is TGCGCCAGCAGCCACCCCGGACTAGCGGGAGGGTTTGACCAAGAGACCCAGTACTTC.

This clone has only one observation. The chain carries TRBV4-1 and TRBJ2-1; D gene uncertain. The germline V and J ends were trimmed by 4 bases and 2 bases, with 12 bases remaining between them. Germline CDR1 is MGHRA and CDR2 is YSYEKL. The CDR3 spans 15 residues. The CDR3 loop is CASSRPVYAYNEQFF. The CDR3 DNA sequence: TGCGCCAGCAGCCGCCCCGTATATGCCTACAATGAGCAGTTCTTC.

The chain has TRBV5-1 and TRBJ2-7; tentatively, D is TRBD2 (6 bases). The CDR3 has 15 residues. Trimming stripped 0 bases from V and 2 bases from J, with 12 bases between. Germline V gene data show CDR1 as SGHRS and CDR2 as YFSETQ. The CDR3 DNA is TGCGCCAGCAGCTTGGGTGGAGGGGAGGCCTACGAGCAGTACTTC. Encoded protein: CASSLGGGEAYEQYF.

This clone was seen more than once but under ten times. The chain joins TRBV6-4 to TRBJ2-3; no firm D call. The CDR3 has 12 amino acids. The V end was cut by 3 bases, the J end by 3 bases, with 4 bases between. The germline V gene encodes CDR1 MRHNA and CDR2 SNTAGT. The CDR3 coding sequence is TGTGCCAGCAGTGAGGGGACAGATACGCAGTATTTT. Its protein product is CASSEGTDTQYF.

The DNA of the CDR3 is TGTGCCAGCGGGTGGCAGGCCTACGAGCAGTACTTC. It encodes CASGWQAYEQYF. The chain recombines TRBV5-8 with TRBJ2-7, with D hard to call. CDR3 length equals 12 residues. Trimming removed 7 bases from V and 2 bases from J, with 10 bases in between. Per the germline V gene, CDR1 is SGHTS and CDR2 is YDEGEE. Variable domain in full (rest from reference TRBV5-8 and TRBJ2-7): EAGVTQSPTHLIKTRGQQATLRCSPISGHTSVYWYQQALGLGLQFLLWYDEGEERNRGNFPPRFSGRQFPNYSSELNVNALELEDSALYLCASGWQAYEQYFGPGTRLTVT.

To note about this clone: An end of the junction differs from the germline gene, which may be a read error. The chain joins TRBV6-4 to TRBJ2-1; 9 bases align to TRBD2. This CDR3 spans 14 amino acids. Germline CDR1 is MRHNA and CDR2 is SNTAGT. This CDR3 is CASCDTRGGNEQFF. The CDR3 region has the DNA TGTGCCAGCTGTGACACGCGGGGGGGCAATGAGCAGTTCTTC.

This clone was seen many times. The chain combines TRBV20-1 with TRBJ2-5; D call uncertain. The V and J ends lost 4 bases and 4 bases respectively, with 22 bases between them. CDR1 and CDR2 from the germline V gene are DFQATT and SNEGSKA (reference sequence). This CDR3 contains 16 residues. The CDR3 DNA reads TGCAGTGCTACTTCTTTGGGCAGTGGGTACGGAGAGACCCAGTACTTC. It specifies CSATSLGSGYGETQYF.

V and J are TRBV20-1 and TRBJ1-2; a weak D match, TRBD1 (6 bases). The ends were cut back, 4 bases at V and 8 bases at J, with 20 bases in the middle. The CDR3 covers 14 residues. The germline gives CDR1 DFQATT, CDR2 SNEGSKA (reference sequence). Written as DNA, the CDR3 is TGCAGTGCTACCAGAAGGGTGACAGGAAGCGGCTACACCTTC. Protein product: CSATRRVTGSGYTF.

This clone was seen many times. The chain employs TRBV20-1 and TRBJ2-3; 13 positions agree with TRBD2. Germline assignment: CDR1 DFQATT and CDR2 SNEGSKA (reference sequence). The CDR3 is 16 residues long. Trimming cost V 1 base and J 6 bases; bases outside gene matches: 7. The CDR3, as DNA: TGCAGTGCTAGAGGCCGCGGGACTAGCGGGATTGATACGCAGTATTTT. Protein: CSARGRGTSGIDTQYF.

This chain links TRBV6-9 with TRBJ2-1; weak D call: TRBD2 (6 bases). The CDR3 covers 15 residues. Germline V gene data show CDR1 as MNHGY and CDR2 as SVAAGI. Trimming left V 4 bases short and J 6 bases short, with 16 bases between. The CDR3 DNA reads TGTGCCAGCAGTTCCGGGATTGGAGGGTGCAATGAGCAGTTCTTC. This encodes CASSSGIGGCNEQFF.

This clone was seen many times. The rearrangement links TRBV28 to TRBJ1-6; tentative D call: TRBD1 (5 bases). Between the trimmed V and J ends, which lost 6 bases and 5 bases, there was a span of 14 bases. Germline loops: CDR1 MDHEN, CDR2 SYDVKM. This CDR3 comprises 15 residues. The CDR3 region is CASSPTGAHNSPLHF. CDR3 DNA sequence: TGTGCCAGCAGCCCAACCGGGGCTCATAATTCACCCCTCCACTTT.

This clone was recorded many times. DNA of the CDR3: TGTGCCAGCAGTTTTAGCGGGGGGGCCCACGGGGAGCTGTTTTTT. This encodes CASSFSGGAHGELFF. The rearrangement uses TRBV25-1 and TRBJ2-2, with 11 positions matching TRBD2. This CDR3 is built from 15 residues. Germline-derived CDR1 and CDR2 are MGHDK and SYGVNS. The junction had 6 bases not matched to a gene; V was cut back by 5 bases and J by 7 bases.

Notes on this clone: At one end, the junction sequence differs from germline, possibly due to a read error. The chain has TRBV6-2 or TRBV6-3 and TRBJ1-1; D is unclear. CDR1 MNHEY and CDR2 SVGEGT come from the germline V gene. The CDR3 is 12 residues long. CDR3 protein: CASSSTRREASF. The DNA of the CDR3 is TGTGCCAGCAGTTCCACGCGGCGTGAAGCTTCCTTT.

This clone came up many times. This chain links TRBV11-1 with TRBJ1-4; D unclear. CDR1 and CDR2 from the germline V gene are SGHAT and FQDESV (reference sequence). Trimming took 3 bases from V and 3 from J, leaving 8 bases between them. CDR3 length: 14 residues. The CDR3 loop reads CASSFGSSNEKLFF. The CDR3 DNA follows: TGTGCCAGCAGCTTCGGGAGTTCTAATGAAAAACTGTTTTTT.

This clone has just a few counts. This chain links TRBV28 with TRBJ2-7; 11 nucleotides match TRBD1. The germline gives CDR1 MDHEN, CDR2 SYDVKM. After removal of 5 bases from V and 4 bases from J, the junction contained 4 bases not matched to a gene. The CDR3 extends over 14 amino acids. The CDR3 sequence is CASSVGQGGYEQYF. The DNA for the CDR3 is TGTGCCAGCAGTGTGGGACAGGGGGGTTACGAGCAGTACTTC.

This clone appeared a few times. This chain joins TRBV28 and TRBJ2-6; D gene ambiguous. The length of the CDR3 is 15 residues. CDR1 and CDR2 from the germline V gene are MDHEN and SYDVKM. Trimming took off 6 bases at V and 0 bases at J, with 9 bases between the two ends. CDR3 DNA sequence: TGTGCCAGCAGACTAACCTCCTCTGGGGCCAACGTCCTGACTTTC. It specifies CASRLTSSGANVLTF.

This clone was seen repeatedly, ten times or more. V and J are TRBV6-4 and TRBJ2-3, with 8 bases fitting TRBD2. This CDR3 contains 14 residues. J lost 5 bases, V lost 5 bases, and 6 bases had no gene match. Germline V gives CDR1 MRHNA, CDR2 SNTAGT. CDR3 coding DNA: TGTGCCAGCAGTAGGGGACTAGAAGGAGATACGCAGTATTTT. Protein sequence: CASSRGLEGDTQYF.

V and J are TRBV19 and TRBJ2-2; 8 bases agree with TRBD1. The V segment lost 7 bases and the J segment 7 bases; nucleotides outside the gene matches: 11. Germline loops: CDR1 LNHDA, CDR2 SQIVND (reference sequence). This CDR3 is 15 amino acids long. The CDR3: CASTPSDRASGELFF. In DNA, the CDR3 is TGTGCCAGTACTCCTTCGGACAGGGCCAGCGGGGAGCTGTTTTTT.

Note on this clone: Because the CDR3 is missing its conserved closing phenylalanine or tryptophan, this is likely a read error. The chain has TRBV5-6 and TRBJ1-1, with unresolved D. Between the trimmed V and J ends, which lost 4 bases and 4 bases, there was a span of 8 bases. CDR1 SGHDT and CDR2 YYEEEE come from the germline V gene. The CDR3 extends over 12 amino acids. The DNA of the CDR3 is TGTGCCAGCAGCACCGGACCCACTGAAGCTTTCTCT. This translates into CASSTGPTEAFS.

In its sample, this clone is medium-sized. This sequence joins TRBV5-1 and TRBJ2-1, with TRBD2 as a possible D gene (6 bases). V lost 3 bases and J lost 4, with 11 bases in between. Germline CDR1 is SGHRS and CDR2 is YFSETQ. The CDR3 runs 14 residues. The CDR3 loop is CASSSGGDYNEQFF. In nucleotides, the CDR3 is TGCGCCAGCAGCTCTGGCGGGGATTACAATGAGCAGTTCTTC.

This rearrangement joins TRBV20-1 to TRBJ2-7; 13 nucleotides align to TRBD2. Germline V lookup: CDR1 DFQATT, CDR2 SNEGSKA (reference sequence). This CDR3 contains 14 residues. V dropped 3 bases and J dropped 6; count of bases not matched to a gene: 5. CDR3 in DNA: TGCAGTGCTAGTAGGACTAGCGGGAGAGGCGAGCAGTACTTC. Protein: CSASRTSGRGEQYF.

By share, this clone ranks as medium-sized (0.01 to 0.1%). As DNA, the CDR3 is TGCGCCAGCAAGGTGGACAGGGGAGGAAGTGGCTACACCTTC. Amino acid sequence: CASKVDRGGSGYTF. The chain couples TRBV5-1 to TRBJ1-2; 9 bases are a match to TRBD1. Germline trimming cut 6 bases from V and 7 bases from J; bases unmatched to any gene: 10. CDR3 length: 14 residues. Germline V lookup: CDR1 SGHRS, CDR2 YFSETQ.

This clone was found a few times. The chain recombines TRBV6-1 with TRBJ1-4, with D perhaps TRBD1 (5 bases). The V and J ends lost 5 bases and 5 bases respectively, with 12 bases between them. The CDR3 has 14 amino acids. Germline-derived CDR1 and CDR2 are MNHNS and SASEGT. The CDR3 is CASSFRGSNEKLFF. The CDR3 DNA sequence: TGTGCCAGCAGTTTCCGGGGCTCAAATGAAAAACTGTTTTTT.

The chain has TRBV6-5 and TRBJ1-6, with TRBD1 matching 7 bases. Per the germline V gene, CDR1 is MNHEY and CDR2 is SVGAGI. J gave up 8 bases and V 7 bases, and 8 bases lay outside the gene matches. This CDR3 spans 14 amino acids. The CDR3 is CASINDREYSPLHF. The CDR3 nucleotides are TGTGCCAGCATTAACGACAGGGAATATTCACCCCTCCACTTT.

This clone is medium-sized. The chain employs TRBV7-2 and TRBJ1-1; weak D call: TRBD1 (6 bases). The CDR3 length is 16 residues. The ends were cut back, 4 bases at V and 5 bases at J, with 20 bases in the middle. Germline loops: CDR1 SGHTA, CDR2 FQGNSA. CDR3 loop: CASSSQPTGRGTEAFF. CDR3 bases: TGTGCCAGCAGCTCCCAACCAACAGGGCGAGGGACTGAAGCTTTCTTT.